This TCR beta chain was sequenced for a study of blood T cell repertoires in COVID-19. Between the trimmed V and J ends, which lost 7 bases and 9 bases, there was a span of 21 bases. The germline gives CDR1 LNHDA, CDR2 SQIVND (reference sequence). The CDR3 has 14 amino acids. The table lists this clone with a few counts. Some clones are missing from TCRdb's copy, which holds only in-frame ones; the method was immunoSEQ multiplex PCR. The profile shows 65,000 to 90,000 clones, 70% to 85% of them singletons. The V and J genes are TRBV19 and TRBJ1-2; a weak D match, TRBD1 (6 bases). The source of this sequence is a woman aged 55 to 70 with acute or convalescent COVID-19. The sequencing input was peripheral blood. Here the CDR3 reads CASTLGTSSRRYTF. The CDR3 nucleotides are TGTGCCAGTACCCTGGGGACAAGTAGTCGGCGCTACACCTTC.